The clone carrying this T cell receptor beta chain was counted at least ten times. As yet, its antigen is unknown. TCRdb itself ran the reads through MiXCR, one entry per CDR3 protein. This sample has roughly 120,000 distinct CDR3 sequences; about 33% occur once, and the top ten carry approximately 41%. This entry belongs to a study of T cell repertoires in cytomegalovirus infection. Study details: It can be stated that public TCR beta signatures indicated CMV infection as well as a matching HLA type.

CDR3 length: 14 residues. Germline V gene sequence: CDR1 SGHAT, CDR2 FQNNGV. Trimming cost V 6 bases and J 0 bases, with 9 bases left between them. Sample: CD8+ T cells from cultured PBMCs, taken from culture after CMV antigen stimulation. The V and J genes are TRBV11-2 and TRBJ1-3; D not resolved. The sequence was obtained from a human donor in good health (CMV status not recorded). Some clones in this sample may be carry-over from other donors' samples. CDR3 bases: TGTGCCAGCAGGTCTGATCGCTCTGGAAACACCATATATTTT. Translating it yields CASRSDRSGNTIYF.